Reported below is one T cell receptor beta chain. The antigen is unknown. These data originate in a study of blood T cells in healthy people across ages. Study-wide results and limits: Since the PBMCs were unsorted, naive and antigen-experienced cells could not be conclusively compared.

Alongside a J-beta primer mix, a sample-barcoded 5' primer served in a second PCR lasting roughly 6 to 12 cycles. TCRdb processed the 5' RACE reads anew with MiXCR; each CDR3 protein has one entry. The sample has about 780,000 distinct CDR3 sequences; about half are singletons. The CDR3 is 19 amino acids. CDR1 is LNHDA, CDR2 SQIVND, per germline (reference sequence). V lost 9 bases, J lost 1 base, and 30 bases lay in between. This sequence originates from a man older than 75 in good health. Sequenced sample: blood. The genes are TRBV19 and TRBJ1-2; D might be TRBD1 (5 bases). CDR3 region: CASDGLFTGPDGSNYGYTF. The CDR3 DNA follows: TGTGCCAGCGACGGACTCTTTACAGGACCTGACGGGAGTAACTATGGCTACACCTTC.